This TCR beta chain comes out of a study of blood T cell repertoires in COVID-19 (dated by TCRdb to the early 2020s). Broadly, across the study: Samples from collaborators originated in the United States, Italy and Spain and spanned both the acute and convalescent phases of COVID-19. The repertoires were released in a freely available public database intended as a resource for research on the immune response to SARS-CoV-2. Sample metadata almost always included a de-identified subject ID, COVID-19 status, age in years and sex. The material from the prospective study consisted of cDNA or gDNA derived from T cells, B-cell-depleted T cells, or PBMCs. The dataset comprised deeply sampled blood TCRbeta repertoires from subjects exposed to, actively infected with, or recovered from COVID-19. HLA class I and class II types, where available, came from metadata supplied by the sample provider rather than from assay-based typing. Samples were obtained from the ongoing ImmuneRACE study (first 160 participants) and from some 1,200 subjects provided by 6 global collaborators. The paper as a whole reports these results and caveats: The amount of clinical and demographic metadata varied by source and participant and was provided uncurated.

CDR1 is given as SGHDT and CDR2 as YYEEEE, both from the germline V gene. The CDR3 runs 14 residues from the cysteine to the phenylalanine. Only the CDR3 DNA stays, 42 bases, in frame from base 1. The trim is 6 bases for V and 2 bases for J, with a gap of 13 bases between the germline ends. Collaborating institutions collected whole blood in K2EDTA tubes following their own protocols. For TCRbeta analysis, collaborators shipped samples in one of three forms: frozen whole blood, isolated PBMCs, or DNA extracted from either of those sample types. TCRbeta CDR3 regions were amplified from genomic DNA using the immunoSEQ Assay, a bias-controlled multiplex PCR. From the authors' description of their analysis: The number of nucleated cells in each sample was estimated from the amplification of reference gene primers within the assay. To quantify the absolute abundance of each unique TCRbeta CDR3 rearrangement, sequence reads were collapsed and filtered. For each sample, productive Simpson clonality was calculated by taking the square root of Simpson's diversity index across productive rearrangements. What TCRdb holds here is the immuneACCESS table cut down to in-frame rearrangements. Part of the clones is not present; checked against another copy, under half of the missing clones reflect an unresolved V gene, and the others are unexplained. V, J and clone size derive from that table, while D and trimming were established from the DNA sequence. The sample table holds about 110,000 clones, of which 88% were seen once. 3% to 3.5% of the sample is held by the ten biggest clonotypes.

The sample holds one count of this clone. It has no known antigen specificity. No base qualities exist here, and no much larger clone lies one base off it. Here the chain combines TRBV5-6 and TRBJ2-3; TRBD2 could be the D gene, as 6 bases match. The receptor comes from a woman aged 50 to 65 with acute or convalescent COVID-19. The sample was peripheral blood. This receptor has the CDR3 CASTPRGNTDTQYF. The base sequence is TGTGCCAGCACCCCACGGGGGAACACAGATACGCAGTATTTT.